This entry features one T cell receptor beta chain sequence. No antigen is known for it. Germline CDR1 and CDR2: SNHLY and FYNNEI. V was pared by 4 bases and J by 4 bases, with 16 bases between. The CDR3 length is 15 residues. This sample is part of a study of cytomegalovirus exposure and HLA in healthy donors. Turning to the study itself: Unique TCRs numbering some 80 million, obtained from HLA-typed donors, made up an early data release. In terms of ancestry, the Caucasian-associated cluster contained roughly 80% of the approximately 380 genotyped donors.

Study-wide points: Certain sequence variants were highly shared and formed a cluster, and this cluster was likely a sequencing artifact.

PCR used 60 Vbeta primers and 13 Jbeta primers. Sequencing used immunoSEQ multiplex PCR; TCRdb keeps in-frame clones, though not all of them. The sample shows over 150,000 clones, 80% of them seen only once. This clonotype was obtained from a woman aged 50 to 65 in good health and CMV-seropositive. J is TRBJ2-5 and V is TRBV2; maybe TRBD1 (6 bases). The sample comprised PBMCs. The CDR3 DNA is TGTGCCAGCAGTGTACAGGGTGGGATTGGAGAGACCCAGTACTTC. Its translation is CASSVQGGIGETQYF.